Below are 27 T cell receptor beta chains sequenced from a single sample in a study of glioma-infiltrating T cells after dendritic cell vaccination. Some clones are missing from TCRdb's copy, which holds only in-frame ones; the method was immunoSEQ multiplex PCR. This table holds under 75,000 clones, more than 75% found once. Time point: after dendritic cell vaccination, including at tumor progression/relapse. Sequences were derived from blood, sampled after dendritic cell vaccination. These receptors were collected from a human donor with glioblastoma.

The J gene is TRBJ1-4, the V gene TRBV5-1; 8 nucleotides match TRBD1. Trimming cost V 4 bases and J 2 bases; bases outside gene matches: 4. Germline V CDR1 and CDR2: SGHRS, YFSETQ. There are 15 residues in the CDR3. The CDR3 DNA is TGCGCCAGCAGCAACTACAGGGGGACTAATGAAAAACTGTTTTTT. Its translation: CASSNYRGTNEKLFF.

The rearrangement links TRBV11-2 to TRBJ2-6, with a weak D call TRBD1 (5 bases). Trimming removed 2 bases at V and 4 bases at J, with 9 bases between. The germline CDR1 and CDR2 sequences are SGHAT and FQNNGV. The CDR3 has 15 residues. CDR3 residues: CASSLRGSGANVLTF. The CDR3 nucleotides read TGTGCCAGCAGCTTAAGGGGATCGGGGGCCAACGTCCTGACTTTC. Full variable domain (rest looked up from reference TRBV11-2 and TRBJ2-6): EAGVAQSPRYKIIEKRQSVAFWCNPISGHATLYWYQQILGQGPKLLIQFQNNGVVDDSQLPKDRFSAERLKGVDSTLKIQPAKLEDSAVYLCASSLRGSGANVLTFGAGSRLTVL.

This chain links TRBV29-1 with TRBJ1-3; unclear D gene. CDR1 and CDR2 (germline): SQVTM, ANQGSEA. The V end was cut by 2 bases, the J end by 1 base, with 6 bases between. The CDR3 is 13 amino acids. The CDR3 sequence is CSVEFGSGNTIYF. DNA for the CDR3: TGCAGCGTTGAATTCGGGTCTGGAAACACCATATATTTT.

The genes are TRBV14 and TRBJ1-1; TRBD1 is a possible D gene (5 bases). The CDR3 length is 16 residues. Germline V gives CDR1 SGHDN, CDR2 FVKESK. Trimming removed 1 base from V and 3 bases from J, with 15 bases in between. The chain's CDR3 is CASSQGGWGQDTEAFF. The CDR3 nucleotides are TGTGCCAGCAGCCAAGGAGGATGGGGCCAAGACACTGAAGCTTTCTTT.

This clone has just one count. The chain links TRBV6-1 to TRBJ2-3; no reliable D call. The CDR3 length is 12 residues. With 3 bases removed from V and 8 bases from J, the gap between germline ends came to 9 bases. In germline, CDR1 is MNHNS, CDR2 SASEGT. The CDR3 sequence is CASSDTARTQYF. As DNA, the CDR3 is TGTGCCAGCAGTGATACAGCCCGTACGCAGTATTTT.

This clone was seen a handful of times. This sequence joins TRBV11-2 and TRBJ1-2; 9 bases line up with TRBD1. Trimming cost V 0 bases and J 7 bases; bases outside gene matches: 9. CDR1 and CDR2 from the germline V gene are SGHAT and FQNNGV. The CDR3 loop spans 16 amino acids. The CDR3 DNA reads as TGTGCCAGCAGCTTAGACCGTCTGGGACAGGGAGGTGGCTACACCTTC. Translating it yields CASSLDRLGQGGGYTF.

The chain joins TRBV4-2 to TRBJ2-7, with D tentatively TRBD2 (6 bases). The CDR3 spans 15 residues. The germline V gene has CDR1 LGHNA and CDR2 YNFKEQ. The V end was cut by 1 base, the J end by 2 bases, with 12 bases between. This CDR3 reads CASSQGRRAPYEQYF. DNA of the CDR3: TGTGCCAGCAGCCAAGGACGGAGGGCCCCCTACGAGCAGTACTTC.

In the case of this clone: Different DNA sequences within this sample yield the same CDR3. The V call is TRBV6-5, the J call TRBJ1-1; maybe TRBD1 (6 bases). The V end was cut by 2 bases, the J end by 1 base, with 8 bases between. The CDR3 loop spans 14 amino acids. Germline V gene sequence: CDR1 MNHEY, CDR2 SVGAGI. CDR3 DNA sequence: TGTGCCAGCAGTTACGGGGGCGGGAACACTGAAGCTTTCTTT. Its protein product is CASSYGGGNTEAFF.

The chain links TRBV5-4 to TRBJ2-5; the D gene is possibly TRBD1 (6 bases). The CDR3 extends over 14 amino acids. V lost 0 bases, J lost 5 bases, and 11 bases lay in between. Per germline, CDR1 SGHNT and CDR2 YYREEE (reference sequence). CDR3 protein: CASSLEGVGETQYF. In DNA, the CDR3 is TGTGCCAGCAGCTTGGAGGGGGTGGGTGAGACCCAGTACTTC.

The chain combines TRBV30 with TRBJ2-2; 7 bases are shared with TRBD1. This CDR3 is 15 amino acids long. The junction had 10 bases not matched to a gene; V was cut back by 8 bases and J by 1 base. CDR1 GTSNPN and CDR2 SVGIG come from the germline V gene (reference sequence). CDR3 sequence (DNA): TGTGCCCGAGTAAAAAGGACAGGGAACACCGGGGAGCTGTTTTTT. It translates to CARVKRTGNTGELFF.

In nucleotides, the CDR3 is TGTGCCAGCAGCGCCGCAGCAGGGGACCCCTACGAGCAGTACTTC. Translated: CASSAAAGDPYEQYF. V gene TRBV7-3 combines with J gene TRBJ2-7; TRBD1 is a possible D gene (6 bases). Trimming took off 5 bases at V and 2 bases at J, with 16 bases between the two ends. The CDR3 consists of 15 residues. Germline lookup yields CDR1 SGHTA and CDR2 FQGTGA.

The chain combines TRBV5-6 with TRBJ1-1, with 8 positions matching TRBD1. Germline assignment: CDR1 SGHDT and CDR2 YYEEEE. J lost 7 bases, V lost 6 bases, and 11 bases had no gene match. This CDR3 comprises 14 residues. In DNA form, the CDR3 reads TGTGCCAGCACTCTCGGACAGGGATTAGGTGAAGCTTTCTTT. Encoded protein: CASTLGQGLGEAFF. The full variable domain, in which reference TRBV5-6 and TRBJ1-1 provide the parts outside the CDR3, is DAGVTQSPTHLIKTRGQQVTLRCSPKSGHDTVSWYQQALGQGPQFIFQYYEEEERQRGNFPDRFSGHQFPNYSSELNVNALLLGDSALYLCASTLGQGLGEAFFGQGTRLTVV.

This chain joins TRBV9 and TRBJ1-1, with TRBD1 matching over 8 bases. The CDR3 totals 14 residues. CDR1 is SGDLS, CDR2 YYNGEE, per germline. The V gene end was trimmed by 5 bases and the J gene end by 5 bases; junction bases not matched to a gene: 8. CDR3 sequence: CASSASTGETEAFF. The CDR3 region has the DNA TGTGCCAGCAGTGCTTCGACAGGGGAGACTGAAGCTTTCTTT.

The chain employs TRBV30 and TRBJ2-2, with 9 bases lining up with TRBD2. CDR1 and CDR2 from the germline V gene are GTSNPN and SVGIG (reference sequence). Unmatched junction bases numbered 4, after V lost 2 bases and J lost 3 bases. The CDR3 has 15 amino acids. The CDR3 DNA reads as TGTGCCTGGAGTCGAGCGGGGGGTTACACCGGGGAGCTGTTTTTT. Its protein product is CAWSRAGGYTGELFF.

V is TRBV5-4 and J is TRBJ1-2; 8 bases line up with TRBD1. The V gene's germline CDR1 is SGHNT and CDR2 YYREEE (reference sequence). V lost 4 bases to trimming and J lost 5 bases; unmatched junction nucleotides: 13. CDR3 length: 16 residues. Written as DNA, the CDR3 is TGTGCCAGCAGCGCAGGATGGGACAGGATAGATTATGGCTACACCTTC. Protein: CASSAGWDRIDYGYTF. Full variable domain (missing parts from reference TRBV5-4 and TRBJ1-2): ETGVTQSPTHLIKTRGQQVTLRCSSQSGHNTVSWYQQALGQGPQFIFQYYREEENGRGNFPPRFSGLQFPNYSSELNVNALELDDSALYLCASSAGWDRIDYGYTFGSGTRLTVV.

This clone was seen a handful of times. This rearrangement joins TRBV5-6 to TRBJ2-1; 10 bases align to TRBD1. Germline trimming cut 5 bases from V and 9 bases from J; bases unmatched to any gene: 5. The CDR3 has 13 amino acids. CDR1 and CDR2 (germline): SGHDT, YYEEEE. The CDR3 sequence: CASSYDRGLEQFF. The DNA for the CDR3 is TGTGCCAGCAGTTACGACAGGGGGCTTGAGCAGTTCTTC.

The rearrangement joins TRBV19 to TRBJ1-5, with 9 bases matching TRBD1. The CDR3 runs 17 residues. Per the germline V gene, CDR1 is LNHDA and CDR2 is SQIVND (reference sequence). V lost 4 bases, J lost 4 bases, and 11 bases stayed unmatched. CDR3 region: CASSTPGTGRLNQPQHF. CDR3 bases: TGTGCCAGTAGTACCCCCGGGACAGGGAGGCTAAATCAGCCCCAGCATTTT.

The chain employs TRBV9 and TRBJ2-7; the match to TRBD1 covers 7 bases. This CDR3 is 14 amino acids long. The germline V gene encodes CDR1 SGDLS and CDR2 YYNGEE. V trimming: 3 bases; J trimming: 3 bases; junction bases outside the gene matches: 6. For the CDR3, the DNA is TGTGCCAGCAGCGAACGGGACAGCGACTACGAGCAGTACTTC. It translates to CASSERDSDYEQYF.

The chain joins TRBV6-5 to TRBJ2-1; TRBD2 matches at 11 bases. CDR3 length: 16 residues. The trim removed 4 bases at V and 5 bases at J, leaving 7 bases unmatched. CDR1 is MNHEY, CDR2 SVGAGI, per germline. The CDR3 DNA is TGTGCCAGCAGTTCCTCACTAGCGGGGGCAAACAATGAGCAGTTCTTC. Its translation: CASSSSLAGANNEQFF.

The chain has TRBV7-3 and TRBJ2-7; tentative D call: TRBD1 (6 bases). This CDR3 spans 16 amino acids. The V end lost 0 bases, the J end lost 4 bases, and 16 bases lay between the germline ends. From germline, CDR1 is SGHTA and CDR2 FQGTGA. Here the CDR3 DNA reads TGTGCCAGCAGCTTAACCCGTAAGGGGGTTAGGTACGAGCAGTACTTC. Translating gives CASSLTRKGVRYEQYF.

This clone was counted once. This sequence joins TRBV4-2 and TRBJ2-6, with TRBD1 as a possible D gene (6 bases). Germline CDR1 and CDR2: LGHNA and YNFKEQ. V dropped 4 bases and J dropped 0 bases, with 10 bases sitting between them. CDR3 length: 16 amino acids. CDR3 nucleotides: TGTGCCAGCAGCCTCGGGGACAACTCTGGGGCCAACGTCCTGACTTTC. This translates into CASSLGDNSGANVLTF.

This chain links TRBV6-1 with TRBJ2-5, with D perhaps matching TRBD1 (6 bases). The germline gives CDR1 MNHNS, CDR2 SASEGT. This CDR3 has 14 residues. The V gene lost 3 bases and the J gene lost 5 bases, with 13 bases spanning the gap. The CDR3 coding sequence is TGTGCCAGCAGTGACAACAGGGAATTGGAGACCCAGTACTTC. It codes for CASSDNRELETQYF.

This chain links TRBV10-1 with TRBJ1-2, with a tentative D call TRBD1 (5 bases). The ends were cut back, 2 bases at V and 5 bases at J, with 9 bases in the middle. Looked up from germline, CDR1 is WNHNN and CDR2 is SYGVQD (reference sequence). The CDR3 contains 13 residues. The CDR3 coding sequence is TGCGCCAGCAGTGAGGACAGCTCGTATGGCTACACCTTC. Encoded protein: CASSEDSSYGYTF.

CDR3 loop: CASSEALAGHGDNEQFF. The CDR3 DNA sequence: TGTGCCAGCAGTGAAGCGCTAGCGGGGCATGGGGACAATGAGCAGTTCTTC. The chain carries TRBV6-1 and TRBJ2-1; 9 nucleotides agree with TRBD2. CDR3 length equals 17 residues. The V and J ends lost 0 bases and 5 bases, in that order; junction bases with no gene match: 8. Per the germline V gene, CDR1 is MNHNS and CDR2 is SASEGT.

The V gene is TRBV4-1, the J gene TRBJ2-5; 10 bases line up with TRBD1. The CDR3 sequence is 15 residues long. The junction had 8 bases not matched to a gene; V was cut back by 4 bases and J by 6 bases. The germline gives CDR1 MGHRA, CDR2 YSYEKL. CDR3 region: CASSPRQGAGQTQYF. CDR3 DNA sequence: TGCGCCAGCAGCCCGAGACAGGGGGCGGGTCAGACCCAGTACTTC.

The chain recombines TRBV6-5 with TRBJ2-7, with D perhaps TRBD1 (6 bases). The CDR3 runs to 15 residues. V was trimmed by 7 bases and J by 4 bases, leaving 20 bases between them. Germline CDR1 and CDR2: MNHEY and SVGAGI. The CDR3 bases are TGTGCCAGCACCCAGGGGACCGACAGGTCGTACGAGCAGTACTTC. As protein: CASTQGTDRSYEQYF.

V is TRBV6-1 and J is TRBJ2-2; D unresolved. Deletions cut 4 bases from V and 9 bases from J, with 9 bases between. This CDR3 contains 12 residues. Germline loops: CDR1 MNHNS, CDR2 SASEGT. The CDR3 reads CASSGGSWELFF. DNA of the CDR3: TGTGCCAGCAGTGGCGGATCCTGGGAGCTGTTTTTT.